These 20 T cell receptor beta chains share one sample of origin, sequenced in a study of beta chain features in type 1 diabetes. Isolated RNA was reverse transcribed in full, so expressed TCRB transcripts were sequenced. Measured with immunoSEQ multiplex PCR; TCRdb has only the in-frame clones, and not every one. This sample carries roughly 140,000 clones, approximately 8.1% of them seen once, and the ten largest clones take 0.55% to 0.75%. Sequencing input: central memory CD4+ T cells from blood. These receptors came from a man aged 18 to 35 in good health.

The V call is TRBV11-2, the J call TRBJ2-7; D is unclear. The CDR3 is made up of 11 amino acids. Trimming took 5 bases from V and 9 from J, leaving 11 bases between them. Germline V CDR1 and CDR2: SGHAT, FQNNGV. This CDR3 reads CASSLASVQYF. The CDR3 bases are TGTGCCAGCAGCCTCGCTTCGGTGCAGTACTTC. Using reference TRBV11-2 and TRBJ2-7 for the parts outside the CDR3, the full variable domain is EAGVAQSPRYKIIEKRQSVAFWCNPISGHATLYWYQQILGQGPKLLIQFQNNGVVDDSQLPKDRFSAERLKGVDSTLKIQPAKLEDSAVYLCASSLASVQYFGPGTRLTVT.

This clone occurred a few times. This chain uses TRBV29-1 with TRBJ2-5; 11 nucleotides align to TRBD1. Germline CDR1 is SQVTM and CDR2 is ANQGSEA. This CDR3 has 12 amino acids. Losses at the gene ends were 7 bases for V and 11 bases for J; bases not matched to a gene: 9. The CDR3 DNA reads TGCAGCGCGGGACAGGGGGTAGCGGAGCAGTACTTC. Translating gives CSAGQGVAEQYF.

This clone was detected a few times. This sequence joins TRBV6-5 and TRBJ2-2; 7 bases line up with TRBD1. V shed 6 bases and J 3 bases; nucleotides not matched to a gene: 4. Germline lookup yields CDR1 MNHEY and CDR2 SVGAGI. The CDR3 has 14 residues. The CDR3 DNA reads TGTGCCAGCAGGGGGACAGCTTACACCGGGGAGCTGTTTTTT. It translates to CASRGTAYTGELFF.

This clone was seen only a few times. The V and J genes are TRBV7-3 and TRBJ2-2; D not certain. CDR3 size: 12 residues. CDR1 is SGHTA, CDR2 FQGTGA, per germline. V lost 0 bases to trimming and J lost 6 bases, with 2 bases between them. The CDR3 here is CASSLTAGELFF. CDR3 bases: TGTGCCAGCAGCTTAACCGCCGGGGAGCTGTTTTTT.

DNA of the CDR3: TGTGCCAGCAGCCCGGACAGGAGCTCCTATAATTCACCCCTCCACTTT. Translated, it gives CASSPDRSSYNSPLHF. The chain has TRBV7-2 and TRBJ1-6; 7 bases align to TRBD1. Trimming took 5 bases from V and 0 from J; bases not matched to a gene: 4. Germline V lookup: CDR1 SGHTA, CDR2 FQGNSA. The CDR3 loop spans 16 amino acids.

This chain uses TRBV5-1 with TRBJ2-7, with TRBD2 as a possible D gene (6 bases). The CDR3 covers 16 residues. With 4 bases removed from V and 1 base from J, the gap between germline ends came to 18 bases. CDR1 SGHRS and CDR2 YFSETQ come from the germline V gene. For the CDR3, the DNA is TGCGCCAGCAGCCCCAGTTCAGCGGGTGCGTCCTACGAGCAGTACTTC. Amino acids: CASSPSSAGASYEQYF.

This clone was seen many times. This rearrangement joins TRBV2 to TRBJ2-5, with D tentatively TRBD2 (7 bases). The germline V and J ends were trimmed by 5 bases and 5 bases, with 15 bases remaining between them. The CDR3 covers 14 residues. From germline, CDR1 is SNHLY and CDR2 FYNNEI. CDR3: CASSQTGRAETQYF. The CDR3 region has the DNA TGTGCCAGCAGTCAAACAGGGAGGGCGGAGACCCAGTACTTC.

At least ten counts were recorded for this clone. The V and J genes are TRBV7-9 and TRBJ2-1; TRBD2 matches at 10 bases. The ends lost 4 bases at V and 7 bases at J; junction bases unmatched: 4. This CDR3 has 14 residues. Looked up from germline, CDR1 is SEHNR and CDR2 is FQNEAQ (reference sequence). Written as DNA, the CDR3 is TGTGCCAGCAGCTACCCGGGACTAGCGAATGAGCAGTTCTTC. This translates into CASSYPGLANEQFF.

This clone showed up just a few times. The J gene is TRBJ2-3, the V gene TRBV5-6; 10 nucleotides line up with TRBD2. Germline trimming cut 0 bases from V and 7 bases from J; bases unmatched to any gene: 5. The CDR3 spans 15 residues. The germline V gene encodes CDR1 SGHDT and CDR2 YYEEEE. CDR3 in amino acids: CASSLELAGTYTQYF. The CDR3 nucleotides are TGTGCCAGCAGCTTGGAACTAGCGGGGACTTATACGCAGTATTTT.

The table lists this clone with a few counts. J is TRBJ2-1 and V is TRBV10-2, with 8 bases fitting TRBD2. Looked up from germline, CDR1 is WSHSY and CDR2 is SAAADI. The trim removed 8 bases at V and 7 bases at J, leaving 7 bases unmatched. There are 13 residues in the CDR3. The CDR3 bases are TGCGCCAGCTGCCCAGCGGGGGCGAATGAGCAGTTCTTC. The encoded protein is CASCPAGANEQFF.

This clone was observed at least ten times. J is TRBJ2-7 and V is TRBV5-1; D is perhaps TRBD1 (6 bases). The CDR3 extends over 12 amino acids. V lost 0 bases and J lost 5, with 6 bases in between. Germline V gene data show CDR1 as SGHRS and CDR2 as YFSETQ. Written as DNA, the CDR3 is TGCGCCAGCAGCTTGGACAGGGACGAGCAGTACTTC. It encodes CASSLDRDEQYF.

The table lists this clone with a few counts. Other DNA sequences in the same sample also yield this CDR3. The chain combines TRBV18 with TRBJ2-5, with 8 positions matching TRBD1. This CDR3 is 14 amino acids long. Germline trimming cut 3 bases from V and 1 base from J; bases unmatched to any gene: 1. Germline values: CDR1 KGHSH, CDR2 LQKENI. CDR3 residues: CASSPTGVQETQYF. The CDR3 bases are TGTGCCAGCTCACCGACAGGGGTCCAAGAGACCCAGTACTTC.

This clone was seen at least ten times. This sequence joins TRBV2 and TRBJ1-2, with 8 bases lining up with TRBD1. Germline-derived CDR1 and CDR2 are SNHLY and FYNNEI. The CDR3 contains 13 residues. J was trimmed by 5 bases and V by 7 bases; bases with no gene match: 6. In nucleotides, the CDR3 is TGTGCCAGCAAGGGACAGGTGTCTTATGGCTACACCTTC. Protein sequence: CASKGQVSYGYTF.

This clone was found a few times. V gene TRBV4-1 combines with J gene TRBJ2-5, with 7 bases lining up with TRBD2. The germline V gene has CDR1 MGHRA and CDR2 YSYEKL. V lost 0 bases, J lost 5 bases, and 9 bases stayed unmatched. The CDR3 is 16 amino acids. CDR3 DNA: TGCGCCAGCAGCCAAGATCGGGGGGAGGGTTCTGAGACCCAGTACTTC. Encoded protein: CASSQDRGEGSETQYF.

This clone was recorded a few times. V is TRBV28 and J is TRBJ1-4; possibly TRBD1 for D (6 bases). Trimming shortened V by 6 bases and J by 8 bases, and 16 bases separated the two germline ends. The CDR3 has 14 amino acids. Germline CDR1 reads MDHEN; CDR2 reads SYDVKM. CDR3 amino acids: CASSRDTGWEKLFF. CDR3 DNA: TGTGCCAGCAGCCGGGACACGGGTTGGGAAAAACTGTTTTTT.

The chain joins TRBV25-1 to TRBJ1-1; TRBD1 might be the D (6 bases). Trimming stripped 6 bases from V and 1 base from J, with 15 bases between. The CDR3 contains 15 residues. The germline gives CDR1 MGHDK, CDR2 SYGVNS. The chain's CDR3 is CASRGTQGRNTEAFF. The DNA of the CDR3 is TGTGCCAGCAGAGGCACCCAGGGGCGGAACACTGAAGCTTTCTTT.

This sequence joins TRBV2 and TRBJ2-5; TRBD2 aligns across 10 bases. The CDR3 has 17 residues. The J segment lost 3 bases and the V segment lost 6 bases, leaving 13 bases of the junction unmatched. Germline V CDR1 and CDR2: SNHLY, FYNNEI. CDR3 nucleotide sequence: TGTGCCAGCAGCCCGGCCCCGGGACTAGCGAGGGAAGAGACCCAGTACTTC. Its translation: CASSPAPGLAREETQYF.

This chain connects TRBV7-2 to TRBJ2-2; D unresolved. Trimming removed 1 base at V and 5 bases at J, with 11 bases between. The CDR3 is 15 residues long. Germline assignment: CDR1 SGHTA and CDR2 FQGNSA. This CDR3 is CASSLEVQKTGELFF. Here the CDR3 DNA reads TGTGCCAGCAGCTTAGAAGTTCAGAAGACCGGGGAGCTGTTTTTT. Supplemented by reference TRBV7-2 and TRBJ2-2, the full variable domain reads GAGVSQSPSNKVTEKGKDVELRCDPISGHTALYWYRQSLGQGLEFLIYFQGNSAPDKSGLPSDRFSAERTGGSVSTLTIQRTQQEDSAVYLCASSLEVQKTGELFFGEGSRLTVL.

V usage is TRBV5-8 and J usage is TRBJ2-3; tentatively, D is TRBD1 (5 bases). Looked up from germline, CDR1 is SGHTS and CDR2 is YDEGEE. This CDR3 region has 15 residues. V was trimmed by 1 base and J by 4 bases, leaving 13 bases between them. The DNA of the CDR3 is TGTGCCAGCAGCTTGTATGGCAGGGTGCCAGATACGCAGTATTTT. Its translation: CASSLYGRVPDTQYF. The whole variable domain, remainder taken from reference TRBV5-8 and TRBJ2-3, is EAGVTQSPTHLIKTRGQQATLRCSPISGHTSVYWYQQALGLGLQFLLWYDEGEERNRGNFPPRFSGRQFPNYSSELNVNALELEDSALYLCASSLYGRVPDTQYFGPGTRLTVL.

The chain couples TRBV7-2 to TRBJ1-5; the D gene is possibly TRBD1 (5 bases). Germline V gives CDR1 SGHTA, CDR2 FQGNSA. The CDR3 extends over 15 amino acids. Trimming removed 1 base at V and 7 bases at J, with 14 bases between. DNA of the CDR3: TGTGCCAGCAGCTTAGGGTCAGGGCTTGGGCAGCCCCAGCATTTT. As protein: CASSLGSGLGQPQHF.